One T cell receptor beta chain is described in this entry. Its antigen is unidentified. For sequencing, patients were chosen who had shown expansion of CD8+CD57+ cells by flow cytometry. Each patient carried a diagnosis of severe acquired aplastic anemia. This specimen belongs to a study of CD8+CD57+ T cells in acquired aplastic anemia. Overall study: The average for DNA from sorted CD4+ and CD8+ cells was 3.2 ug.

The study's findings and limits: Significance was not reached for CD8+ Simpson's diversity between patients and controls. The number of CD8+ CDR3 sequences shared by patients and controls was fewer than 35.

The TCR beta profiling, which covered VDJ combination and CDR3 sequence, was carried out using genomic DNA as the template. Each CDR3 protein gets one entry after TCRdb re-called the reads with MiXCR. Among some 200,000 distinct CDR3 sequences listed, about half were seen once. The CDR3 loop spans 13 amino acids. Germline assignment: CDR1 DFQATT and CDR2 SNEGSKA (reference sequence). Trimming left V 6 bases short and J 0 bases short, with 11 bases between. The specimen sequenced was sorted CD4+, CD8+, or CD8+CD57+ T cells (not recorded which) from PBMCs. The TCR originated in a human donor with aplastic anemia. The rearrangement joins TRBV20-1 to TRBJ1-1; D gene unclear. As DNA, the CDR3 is TGCAGTGCCGTAAGGGTGATGAACACTGAAGCTTTCTTT. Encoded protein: CSAVRVMNTEAFF.